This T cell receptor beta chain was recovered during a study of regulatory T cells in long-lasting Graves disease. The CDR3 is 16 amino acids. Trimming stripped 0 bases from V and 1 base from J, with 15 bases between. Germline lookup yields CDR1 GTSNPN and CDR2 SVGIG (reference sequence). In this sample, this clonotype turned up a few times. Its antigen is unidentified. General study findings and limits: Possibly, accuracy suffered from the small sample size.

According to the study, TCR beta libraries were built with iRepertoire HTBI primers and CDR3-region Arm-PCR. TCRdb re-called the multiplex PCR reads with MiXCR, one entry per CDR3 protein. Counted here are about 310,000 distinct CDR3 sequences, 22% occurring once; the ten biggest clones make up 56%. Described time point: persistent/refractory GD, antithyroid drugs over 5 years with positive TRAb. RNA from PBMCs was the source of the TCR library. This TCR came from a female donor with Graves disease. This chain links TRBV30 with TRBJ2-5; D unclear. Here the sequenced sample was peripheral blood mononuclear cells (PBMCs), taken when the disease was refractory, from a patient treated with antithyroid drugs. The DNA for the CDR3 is TGTGCCTGGAGTGTGGCAAGAAACAGCTTCCAAGAGACCCAGTACTTC. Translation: CAWSVARNSFQETQYF.